Below, 22 T cell receptor beta chains from the same sample are listed, as sequenced in a study of T cell changes during pregnancy in multiple sclerosis. Sequencing used immunoSEQ multiplex PCR; TCRdb keeps in-frame clones, though not all of them. The repertoire holds about 92,000 clones, 92% seen once, with 2% to 3% in the top ten. The source was peripheral blood, collected in the first trimester of pregnancy. Receptors were obtained from a female donor with multiple sclerosis, enrolled in a pregnancy study.

Comments on this clone: The same CDR3 arises from other DNA sequences in this sample as well. This rearrangement joins TRBV28 to TRBJ2-3; TRBD1 might be the D (5 bases). The CDR3 consists of 13 residues. Trimming stripped 3 bases from V and 2 bases from J, with 6 bases between. Germline CDR1 MDHEN, CDR2 SYDVKM. The CDR3, as DNA: TGTGCCAGCAGTTTGGGGCCCACAGATACGCAGTATTTT. This translates into CASSLGPTDTQYF.

V and J are TRBV2 and TRBJ2-7; tentatively, D is TRBD1 (6 bases). Per the germline V gene, CDR1 is SNHLY and CDR2 is FYNNEI. CDR3 length: 16 residues. V shed 5 bases and J shed 0 bases, with 17 bases lying between them. This chain's CDR3 is CASSFPRGSSSYEQYF. CDR3 coding DNA: TGTGCCAGCAGTTTCCCCAGGGGTAGTAGCTCCTACGAGCAGTACTTC.

J is TRBJ2-7 and V is TRBV7-9, with TRBD1 matching over 10 bases. Germline V CDR1 and CDR2: SEHNR, FQNEAQ (reference sequence). The V gene end was trimmed by 4 bases and the J gene end by 0 bases; junction bases not matched to a gene: 9. The CDR3 totals 17 residues. The CDR3 sequence: CASSSSDRGLYSYEQYF. DNA for the CDR3: TGTGCCAGCAGCTCCTCGGACAGGGGGTTATACTCCTACGAGCAGTACTTC.

This clone was counted only a few times. The chain is built from TRBV27 and TRBJ2-1; TRBD2 agrees at 12 bases. The CDR3 length is 15 residues. Germline V gene data show CDR1 as MNHEY and CDR2 as SMNVEV (reference sequence). The trim removed 7 bases at V and 2 bases at J, leaving 3 bases unmatched. The CDR3 bases are TGTGCCAGCATGCTAGCGGGAGGGCCCTACAATGAGCAGTTCTTC. Amino acid sequence: CASMLAGGPYNEQFF.

This clone appeared a few times. V usage is TRBV6-4 and J usage is TRBJ2-6, with TRBD2 identical over 7 bases. CDR3 length: 17 residues. The junction had 4 bases not matched to a gene; V was cut back by 0 bases and J by 2 bases. From germline, CDR1 is MRHNA and CDR2 SNTAGT. Written as DNA, the CDR3 is TGTGCCAGCAGTGACTCGGGGGGAGGGACTGGGGCCAACGTCCTGACTTTC. Amino acids: CASSDSGGGTGANVLTF.

The chain is built from TRBV5-4 and TRBJ2-7, with 9 bases identical to TRBD1. The V gene end was trimmed by 5 bases and the J gene end by 5 bases; junction bases not matched to a gene: 8. CDR3 length equals 14 residues. Germline CDR1 is SGHNT and CDR2 is YYREEE (reference sequence). For the CDR3, the DNA is TGTGCCAGCAGTCCTGGGACAGGGTTCAACGAGCAGTACTTC. This gives the protein CASSPGTGFNEQYF.

The CDR3: CASSNQDRYQETQYF. DNA for the CDR3: TGTGCCAGCAGTAACCAAGACAGGTACCAAGAGACCCAGTACTTC. The chain couples TRBV25-1 to TRBJ2-5; a possible D gene is TRBD1 (6 bases). Trimming shortened V by 5 bases and J by 0 bases, and 13 bases separated the two germline ends. CDR1 is MGHDK, CDR2 SYGVNS, per germline. CDR3 length: 15 amino acids.

V is TRBV19 and J is TRBJ1-1, with TRBD1 identical over 7 bases. The V and J ends lost 4 bases and 6 bases, in that order; junction bases with no gene match: 8. Germline V gives CDR1 LNHDA, CDR2 SQIVND (reference sequence). The CDR3 is made up of 14 amino acids. The CDR3, as DNA: TGTGCCAGTAGTAAGGACAGGTCCATCTCTGAAGCTTTCTTT. It yields the protein CASSKDRSISEAFF.

V gene TRBV11-1 combines with J gene TRBJ2-2; 7 bases match TRBD1. This CDR3 is built from 18 residues. V gave up 2 bases and J gave up 7 bases; unmatched junction bases: 16. Germline V lookup: CDR1 SGHAT, CDR2 FQDESV (reference sequence). CDR3 coding DNA: TGTGCCAGCAGCTTAAAGAGGGGGTTCGACAGGGCGGACGGGGAGCTGTTTTTT. This codes for CASSLKRGFDRADGELFF.

The CDR3 reads CASSLVQGGNTIYF. The CDR3 DNA follows: TGTGCCAGCAGCTTAGTACAGGGTGGAAACACCATATATTTT. V usage is TRBV11-2 and J usage is TRBJ1-3; D is possibly TRBD1 (6 bases). The CDR3 has 14 residues. Germline CDR1 and CDR2: SGHAT and FQNNGV. Trimming shortened V by 1 base and J by 3 bases, and 7 bases separated the two germline ends.

In this sample, this clone turned up once. The chain uses TRBV28 and TRBJ2-1; 13 bases fit TRBD2. The CDR3 runs to 14 residues. The ends lost 5 bases at V and 16 bases at J; junction bases unmatched: 11. Germline assignment: CDR1 MDHEN and CDR2 SYDVKM. The DNA for the CDR3 is TGTGCCAGCAGTCAGGGACTAGCGGGGAGTGGTTTTTTCTTC. Its translation: CASSQGLAGSGFFF.

CDR3 in DNA: TGTGCCAGCAGTTTATGCCACAGGGAAGAGTCTGGAAACACCATATATTTT. It specifies CASSLCHREESGNTIYF. The chain joins TRBV27 to TRBJ1-3; TRBD1 might be the D (6 bases). Germline CDR1 and CDR2: MNHEY and SMNVEV (reference sequence). The CDR3 loop spans 17 amino acids. V lost 1 base and J 1 base, leaving 14 bases between the germline ends.

The CDR3 DNA sequence: TGTGCCAGAAGCTTAGGAGACAGGGGCACTGAAGCTTTCTTT. This translates into CARSLGDRGTEAFF. The chain links TRBV7-5 to TRBJ1-1; the table gives TRBD1 as D, unverified against the DNA. TRBV7-5 is a recognized pseudogene. The CDR3 has 14 amino acids.

This clone was counted a single time. The chain carries TRBV7-9 and TRBJ1-3; possible D gene TRBD1, 5 bases. The CDR3 is 15 amino acids. Germline CDR1 is SEHNR and CDR2 is FQNEAQ (reference sequence). V lost 5 bases and J 2 bases, leaving 13 bases between the germline ends. The CDR3 region is CASSPVVGAGNTIYF. Here the CDR3 DNA reads TGTGCCAGCAGCCCCGTGGTAGGGGCTGGAAACACCATATATTTT.

The chain couples TRBV7-3 to TRBJ2-7, with unresolved D. The CDR3 runs to 16 residues. Trimming took off 0 bases at V and 0 bases at J, with 12 bases between the two ends. Germline CDR1 is SGHTA and CDR2 is FQGTGA. Written as DNA, the CDR3 is TGTGCCAGCAGCTTAACCACGACAACCAGCTCCTACGAGCAGTACTTC. Its protein is CASSLTTTTSSYEQYF.

The chain carries TRBV19 and TRBJ2-3; 8 nucleotides line up with TRBD2. V dropped 3 bases and J dropped 5; count of bases not matched to a gene: 1. The CDR3 covers 13 residues. In germline, CDR1 is LNHDA, CDR2 SQIVND (reference sequence). CDR3 residues: CASSMSGGDTQYF. The CDR3 DNA follows: TGTGCCAGTAGTATGAGCGGGGGAGATACGCAGTATTTT. Looking up the rest from reference TRBV19 and TRBJ2-3 gives the full variable domain: DGGITQSPKYLFRKEGQNVTLSCEQNLNHDAMYWYRQDPGQGLRLIYYSQIVNDFQKGDIAEGYSVSREKKESFPLTVTSAQKNPTAFYLCASSMSGGDTQYFGPGTRLTVL.

The V gene is TRBV28, the J gene TRBJ2-3, with a weak D call TRBD1 (7 bases). The germline CDR1 and CDR2 sequences are MDHEN and SYDVKM. Trimming cost V 3 bases and J 5 bases, with 15 bases left between them. The CDR3 spans 15 residues. CDR3 sequence reads: CASSLEGQFQDTQYF. The CDR3 region has the DNA TGTGCCAGCAGTTTGGAGGGACAGTTTCAAGATACGCAGTATTTT.

Remarks on this clone: At one of its ends the junction is not consistent with the germline gene, which may arise from a read error. The V call is TRBV28, the J call TRBJ2-1, with TRBD2 matching over 9 bases. CDR1 and CDR2 (germline): MDHEN, SYDVKM. The CDR3 has 15 amino acids. This CDR3 is CASSLAGGIYNEQFF. The CDR3 DNA reads as TGTGCCAGCAGTTTAGCGGGAGGGATATACAATGAACAGTTCTTC.

The rearrangement uses TRBV7-2 and TRBJ2-7; 8 bases match TRBD1. In germline, CDR1 is SGHTA, CDR2 FQGNSA. The CDR3 is 14 residues long. V dropped 5 bases and J dropped 3; count of bases not matched to a gene: 6. CDR3 DNA sequence: TGTGCCAGCAGCCTTGACAGGGGAAACTACGAGCAGTACTTC. As protein: CASSLDRGNYEQYF.

The V gene is TRBV28, the J gene TRBJ2-4; D not resolved. The CDR3 totals 14 residues. Trimming removed 5 bases from V and 3 bases from J, with 11 bases in between. CDR1 is MDHEN, CDR2 SYDVKM, per germline. The CDR3 region has the DNA TGTGCCAGCAGTCTACTAATGGGCAAAAACATTCAGTACTTC. This translates into CASSLLMGKNIQYF.

The genes are TRBV20-1 and TRBJ2-1, with D perhaps matching TRBD2 (5 bases). Germline lookup yields CDR1 DFQATT and CDR2 SNEGSKA (reference sequence). The CDR3 sequence is 11 residues long. V dropped 6 bases and J dropped 5 bases, with 8 bases sitting between them. The CDR3 nucleotides read TGCAGTGCCCGGACTGACAATGAGCAGTTCTTC. The encoded protein is CSARTDNEQFF.

This rearrangement joins TRBV30 to TRBJ2-7, with TRBD2 matching over 7 bases. In germline, CDR1 is GTSNPN, CDR2 SVGIG (reference sequence). CDR3 length equals 13 residues. J was trimmed by 5 bases and V by 0 bases; bases with no gene match: 4. The DNA for the CDR3 is TGTGCCTGGAGTGTACGGCGGGAGAACGAGCAGTACTTC. Translation gives CAWSVRRENEQYF.